This T cell receptor (beta chain) emerged from a study of cytomegalovirus exposure and HLA in healthy donors (dated by TCRdb to the late 2010s). Some background on the complete study: According to an earlier analysis of 450 to 650 of the donors, some 180 million T cells yielded 117 million unique TCR beta sequences and 276 Gb of sequence data. Of the 300 to 500 genotyped donors, less than 90% were placed in the genetic ancestry cluster associated with self-reported Caucasian donors. Genome-wide SNP genotypes for about 60% of the roughly 670 donors were used in a later genetic analysis, which treated that subset as a discovery cohort. The aim of the study was to test whether cataloging public T cell receptors could identify signatures of past pathogen exposure. To study patterns of TCR occurrence, a later analysis re-analyzed previously published TCR beta repertoires from more than 550 donors and added high-resolution HLA genotyping. Alongside the repertoire data, information on donor age, sex, ethnicity and CMV serostatus was compiled. The study profiled the T cell repertoires of hundreds of subjects by immunosequencing and related them to cytomegalovirus serostatus. The study combined high-throughput TCR immunosequencing, statistical association of individual TCRs with disease status, and machine learning to predict cytomegalovirus infection status. HLA typing included class I and class II loci at four-digit resolution. Among about 370 genotyped donors of the cohort, an average of approximately 240,000 unique TCR beta nucleotide sequences was sequenced per donor, of which roughly 17% were non-productive. An early release that covered about 600 HLA-typed donors contained around 300 gigabases of sequencing data and 80 million or so unique TCR sequences. In the later analysis, no new phenotypic data were used to find candidate immune exposures; instead, reliance was placed on TCR beta sequences and their occurrence across donors. Besides the first cohort of approximately 670 subjects, a separate validation cohort made up of some 110 different subjects was used. Roughly 5 DR-DQ haplotypes were handled as single units for association and clustering, since linkage in the cohort was strong. To decide whether each TCR beta V gene segment behaved as functional or pseudogenic, an earlier analysis of fewer than 750 of the donors relied on high-throughput TCR beta sequencing. The number of typed donors differed by locus: roughly 629-640 for A, B, C, DRB1 and DQB1; 500 to 550 for DQA1; around 580 for DPA1; and some 450 for DPB1. All discovery cohort repertoires had been generated using a single sequencing platform. The full study reports these points: Because the 87-base-pair reads could not distinguish some IMGT-functional V segments, including TRBV6-2 and TRBV6-3, those segments were excluded. Presence/absence analyses assumed roughly uniform sequencing depth across donors, an assumption that may not hold. In an earlier analysis of approximately 590 of the donors, most TCR beta V segments appeared in productive rearrangements about 87% or about 30% of the time, broadly matching IMGT annotations. The authors suggested that the approach could potentially be extended to other disease states and immunological phenotypes. An association between a missense DCLRE1C variant and V-gene and J-gene trimming of TCR beta chains was found in a later genetic analysis and replicated in an independent cohort. A later analysis reported that several top co-occurrence clusters appeared linked to parvovirus B19, influenza, CMV and Epstein-Barr virus. In a later analysis, most CMV-associated TCR beta chains were found to appear HLA-restricted, with HLA associations seemingly driven largely by CMV exposure. The only immune exposure information available for the cohort was CMV serostatus. In a later analysis, the rate of TCR association differed among HLA loci, with DRB1 alleles having the most associated TCRs and HLA-C alleles having the fewest. According to a later genetic analysis, donors in an Asian-associated ancestry cluster had fewer N-insertions in productive TCRs than the approximately 710-donor mean. The earlier analysis of approximately 540 of the donors excluded some 16 rarely observed V segments, including chromosome 9 orphons, because counts were too low. Strong co-occurrence of HLA alleles, especially DR and DQ, made assigning TCR associations to individual alleles difficult. A further reported finding was that TCR beta sequences accurately predicted the HLA-A and HLA-B alleles for most subjects in the first cohort. Specific HLA alleles were associated with about 17,000 TCR beta sequences at a false discovery rate of 0.05 in a later analysis. Because some donors lacked HLA typing at each locus, the association tests relied only on the typed subset. Linkage disequilibrium might explain the correlated functional status among segregating V segments, but an unknown experimental factor could not be ruled out. A few of the identified cytomegalovirus-associated TCR beta chains were confirmed in vitro to be specific for cytomegalovirus antigens. Cytomegalovirus status was reported to be diagnosed by the classifier with high specificity and sensitivity in both the original and validation cohorts. A group of highly shared sequence variants was considered likely to be a technical artifact of the sequencing pipeline. Most TCR sequences were seen in very few donors, while some public TCRs were found in many individuals. Compared with equally common non-associated chains, HLA-associated TCR beta chains in a later analysis were more clonally expanded and had lower generation probabilities. A total of 164 TCR beta chains were listed by the study as associated with cytomegalovirus. Only TCR beta chains were sequenced in this cohort, and the absence of alpha or paired-chain data limited detectable features.

The library was generated by the immunoSEQ multiplex PCR assay. The multiplex PCR relied on a mix of 60 forward primers for TCR Vbeta segments and 13 reverse primers for TCR Jbeta segments. Amplification of the CDR3 region of rearranged TCR beta genes was performed with a multiplex PCR assay on genomic DNA. The amplified TCR beta libraries were sequenced on the Illumina HiSeq System as 87-base-pair reads. On the authors' methods: In a later analysis, roughly 80 million unique TCR beta chains were counted across the roughly 610 repertoires, and roughly 10 million of these chains were shared by at least two donors. A nearest-neighbor algorithm error-corrected the raw reads and collapsed the reads into unique sequences, merging closely related sequences to remove PCR and sequencing errors. Alignment of CDR3 sequences to IMGT reference sequences was used to assign V, D and J gene segments. Each retained sequence needed at least a six-nucleotide match to both a V gene segment and a J gene segment. A rearrangement was called productive if the CDR3 had no stop codons and remained in frame with V and J, and every other rearrangement was called non-productive. CDR3 was defined by IMGT convention, running from the second conserved V-encoded cysteine to the conserved J-encoded phenylalanine. The earlier analysis of a few hundred of the donors excluded any sequence lacking an unambiguous match to a single V gene segment. An earlier analysis of 450 to 650 of the donors called V segments functional above 56.7% productive rearrangements and segregating when the between-donor standard deviation exceeded 5%. To diagnose cytomegalovirus status from the catalog of TCR beta chain sequences, a statistical classification framework was built. In a later analysis, V and J genes were assigned by comparing TCR nucleotide sequences against IMGT/GENE-DB human TR gene sequences. Using the TCRdist pipeline, a later analysis assigned CDR3 sequences along with most-parsimonious VDJ recombination scenarios. In a later analysis, each TCR beta chain was defined by its CDR3 amino acid sequence together with its V-gene family, and reads without a unique V-gene family were excluded. In a later analysis, several hundred highly shared, low-generation-probability nucleotide sequences were removed to address suspected cross-contamination and a sequencing artifact. In a later analysis, a clonal expansion index was calculated for each public chain from normalized within-repertoire ranks of inferred template counts. Generation probabilities in a later analysis came from a VDJ recombination model fitted to out-of-frame rearrangements, and those results were checked against IGoR. In a later analysis, hypergeometric tests were used to score TCR-TCR, TCR-HLA and TCR-CMV co-occurrence, with a repertoire-size bias correction applied to TCR pairs. In a later analysis, false discovery rates were estimated by permuting HLA or CMV assignments 20 times. In a later analysis, co-occurring TCRs were grouped using DBSCAN, and TCRdist sequence similarity was added for clustering within HLA-allele-positive subsets. For co-occurrence clustering, repertoires with fewer than 30,000 or more than 120,000 public chains were excluded, along with roughly five repertoires with anomalous nucleotide sharing. The clones in this table, taken by TCRdb from immuneACCESS, are in-frame only. Not every clone is retained; where verified, under half of the shortfall comes from an unresolved V gene, and the cause of the rest is unknown. The V and J calls and clone size come from that table; D and trimming were worked out from the DNA. In all, the sample holds roughly 170,000 clones, and around 79% of those were seen once. The top ten clones comprise over 2.5% of the sample.

The CDR3, from cysteine to phenylalanine, totals 15 residues. Only CDR3 DNA remains: 45 bases, in frame from the first base. The germline V gene supplies CDR1 SGHRS and CDR2 YFSETQ. The germline V end is reduced by 4 bases and the J end by 4 bases; junction bases left unmatched: 9. Comment on this clone: Its recognized antigen is unknown. Base quality data are lacking; no much larger clone is found one base away.

The cohort was made up of about 670 healthy bone marrow donors. Cohort members were all nominally healthy when sampled, although unrecorded immune exposures were likely present. The donor tested CMV seronegative, placing the donor among the 300 to 450 seronegative members of the cohort. A peripheral blood sample was provided by each donor, and peripheral blood mononuclear cells were used for TCR beta sequencing. Genomic DNA extraction from the blood cell samples was performed with the Qiagen DNeasy Blood Extraction Kit. The rearranged chain carries TRBV5-1 and TRBJ2-3, with 7 central nucleotides matching TRBD1. The specimen sequenced was PBMCs. The receptor was derived from a female donor in good health and CMV-seronegative. This receptor carries the CDR3 CASSPTTGVADTQYF. The nucleotides read TGCGCCAGCAGCCCAACCACAGGGGTGGCAGATACGCAGTATTTT.